These 32 T cell receptor beta chains were all obtained from the same sample, sequenced in a study of blood T cell repertoires in COVID-19. Assay used: immunoSEQ multiplex PCR; TCRdb lists only in-frame clones, some missing. The table lists approximately 300,000 clones, 90% of them singletons, with approximately 4.1% in the top ten. Sequenced material: PBMCs or T cells enriched from blood (not recorded which). The receptors were sampled from a woman aged 25 to 45 who had been exposed to COVID-19.

V and J are TRBV13 and TRBJ1-1; 7 positions match TRBD1. V gave up 5 bases and J gave up 1 base; unmatched junction bases: 7. CDR1 and CDR2 (germline): PRHDT, FYEKMQ (reference sequence). The CDR3 length is 15 residues. CDR3 nucleotides: TGTGCCAGCAGCAACCGGGACAGCTCGAACACTGAAGCTTTCTTT. This sequence encodes CASSNRDSSNTEAFF.

The chain recombines TRBV11-1 with TRBJ1-1; perhaps TRBD1 as D (6 bases). Germline V lookup: CDR1 SGHAT, CDR2 FQDESV (reference sequence). V was cut by 5 bases and J by 1 base, with 17 bases left in between. This CDR3 spans 16 amino acids. The CDR3 loop reads CASSLLGAGANTEAFF. CDR3 DNA sequence: TGTGCCAGCAGCCTCCTAGGGGCGGGGGCGAACACTGAAGCTTTCTTT.

The gene calls are TRBV4-3 and TRBJ1-6; 12 bases agree with TRBD1. The CDR3 sequence is 17 residues long. Germline loops: CDR1 LGHNA, CDR2 YSLEER. The J segment lost 9 bases and the V segment lost 1 base, leaving 7 bases of the junction unmatched. The CDR3 DNA follows: TGCGCCAGCAGCCAAGGATTCCGGGACAGGGGGCTTTCACCCCTCCACTTT. As protein: CASSQGFRDRGLSPLHF.

The rearrangement links TRBV6-5 to TRBJ1-5, with D tentatively TRBD1 (5 bases). The germline V gene encodes CDR1 MNHEY and CDR2 SVGAGI. Deletions cut 5 bases from V and 9 bases from J, with 14 bases between. The CDR3 runs 13 residues. The CDR3 DNA reads as TGTGCCAGCAGTCCGACTTGGGGGGGGCCCCAGCATTTT. Its translation is CASSPTWGGPQHF.

This chain joins TRBV13 and TRBJ1-6; 7 bases map to TRBD1. Trimming cost V 4 bases and J 11 bases; bases outside gene matches: 2. Germline lookup yields CDR1 PRHDT and CDR2 FYEKMQ (reference sequence). The CDR3 has 12 residues. The CDR3 sequence is CASSSGTAPLHF. CDR3 in DNA: TGTGCCAGCAGCTCCGGGACAGCACCCCTCCACTTT.

The chain employs TRBV4-1 and TRBJ1-4, with a tentative D call TRBD1 (5 bases). Germline loops: CDR1 MGHRA, CDR2 YSYEKL. This CDR3 region has 18 residues. V was shortened by 2 bases and J by 8 bases, with 24 bases between the two germline ends. CDR3 sequence: CASSQYWVPQGGGEKLFF. Here the CDR3 DNA reads TGCGCCAGCAGCCAATACTGGGTCCCTCAGGGCGGCGGAGAAAAACTGTTTTTT.

V gene TRBV9 combines with J gene TRBJ2-5; 12 bases map to TRBD1. The V and J ends lost 4 bases and 4 bases, in that order; junction bases with no gene match: 2. The CDR3 extends over 14 amino acids. CDR1 is SGDLS, CDR2 YYNGEE, per germline. The CDR3 here is CASSRDRGPETQYF. As DNA, the CDR3 is TGTGCCAGCAGCCGGGACAGGGGGCCAGAGACCCAGTACTTC.

The V gene is TRBV15, the J gene TRBJ1-2; 12 bases fit TRBD1. The CDR3 totals 19 residues. The junction had 16 bases not matched to a gene; V was cut back by 4 bases and J by 4 bases. Germline CDR1 LNHNV, CDR2 YYDKDF (reference sequence). The CDR3: CATSKLPGQGAERPYGYTF. DNA of the CDR3: TGTGCCACCAGCAAACTCCCGGGACAGGGGGCGGAACGTCCCTATGGCTACACCTTC.

This clone was detected a few times. The chain combines TRBV4-1 with TRBJ1-2; D may be TRBD1 (6 bases). Germline CDR1 is MGHRA and CDR2 is YSYEKL. CDR3 length: 19 residues. Trimming stripped 1 base from V and 0 bases from J, with 21 bases between. CDR3 nucleotides: TGCGCCAGCAGCCAAGGGTCTAACTCAGGGGCCAGAGCTAACTATGGCTACACCTTC. Protein: CASSQGSNSGARANYGYTF.

The chain couples TRBV3-1 (or the pseudogene TRBV3-2) to TRBJ2-5; D unresolved. V was shortened by 2 bases and J by 7 bases, with 8 bases between the two germline ends. The CDR3 runs 12 residues. Germline CDR1 and CDR2: LGHDT and YNNKEL (reference sequence). The DNA of the CDR3 is TGTGCCAGCAGCCAATTTAGAGGGACCCAGTACTTC. It translates to CASSQFRGTQYF.

The chain combines TRBV6-5 with TRBJ2-7, with TRBD1 matching over 10 bases. The CDR3 sequence is 15 residues long. Unmatched junction bases numbered 9, after V lost 5 bases and J lost 5 bases. Germline loops: CDR1 MNHEY, CDR2 SVGAGI. The CDR3 DNA follows: TGTGCCAGCAGTCACAGGACAGGGGGTAGGGACGAGCAGTACTTC. Translation gives CASSHRTGGRDEQYF.

The chain links TRBV11-1 to TRBJ1-4; D not resolved. V lost 5 bases and J 8 bases, leaving 15 bases between the germline ends. CDR3 length: 14 residues. Germline assignment: CDR1 SGHAT and CDR2 FQDESV (reference sequence). CDR3 nucleotide sequence: TGTGCCAGCAGCCAAGGAGGGATGGGGGAAAAACTGTTTTTT. Its protein product is CASSQGGMGEKLFF.

The rearrangement links TRBV5-1 to TRBJ1-1; the match to TRBD1 covers 9 bases. Germline V lookup: CDR1 SGHRS, CDR2 YFSETQ. The CDR3 contains 17 residues. V trimming: 0 bases; J trimming: 5 bases; junction bases outside the gene matches: 11. The CDR3 protein is CASSLAQGATEGTEAFF. The CDR3 DNA reads as TGCGCCAGCAGCTTGGCACAGGGGGCGACGGAAGGTACTGAAGCTTTCTTT.

This clone occurred once. This chain links TRBV6-5 with TRBJ2-1, with TRBD1 as a possible D gene (6 bases). The CDR3 spans 14 residues. The V gene lost 6 bases and the J gene lost 0 bases, with 9 bases spanning the gap. From germline, CDR1 is MNHEY and CDR2 SVGAGI. The CDR3 loop reads CASRRDNSYNEQFF. The DNA for the CDR3 is TGTGCCAGCAGACGGGACAACTCCTACAATGAGCAGTTCTTC.

This clone has only a few counts. The chain employs TRBV19 and TRBJ1-6, with no clear D. The CDR3 extends over 13 amino acids. Trimming removed 10 bases from V and 7 bases from J, with 14 bases in between. Germline values: CDR1 LNHDA, CDR2 SQIVND (reference sequence). This CDR3 is CATTPTRNSPLHF. In DNA, the CDR3 is TGTGCCACCACCCCAACCAGGAATTCACCCCTCCACTTT.

The V and J genes are TRBV20-1 and TRBJ1-1; D possibly corresponds to TRBD1 (5 bases). The CDR3 spans 9 residues. Germline CDR1 and CDR2: DFQATT and SNEGSKA (reference sequence). Deletions cut 4 bases from V and 8 bases from J, with 5 bases between. CDR3 sequence (DNA): TGCAGTGCTACAGGGGAAGCTTTCTTT. This codes for CSATGEAFF.

The chain combines TRBV2 with TRBJ1-2; D remains unclear. The V gene lost 5 bases and the J gene lost 1 base, with 11 bases spanning the gap. The germline V gene has CDR1 SNHLY and CDR2 FYNNEI. This CDR3 is 14 amino acids long. This CDR3 is CASSLIQVNYGYTF. In DNA, the CDR3 is TGTGCCAGCAGTTTAATCCAGGTTAACTATGGCTACACCTTC.

This chain joins TRBV2 and TRBJ2-3; 9 positions agree with TRBD2. The germline V gene encodes CDR1 SNHLY and CDR2 FYNNEI. The CDR3 runs to 16 residues. V trimming: 3 bases; J trimming: 0 bases; junction bases outside the gene matches: 4. In nucleotides, the CDR3 is TGTGCCAGCAGTGAGTCGCTAGCGGGGAGCACAGATACGCAGTATTTT. The encoded protein is CASSESLAGSTDTQYF.

The rearrangement uses TRBV6-6 and TRBJ1-1; TRBD1 aligns across 12 bases. CDR1 MNHNY and CDR2 SVGAGI come from the germline V gene (reference sequence). The CDR3 runs 16 residues. V dropped 4 bases and J dropped 3; count of bases not matched to a gene: 6. This CDR3 is CASSSQGQGADTEAFF. The CDR3 DNA reads TGTGCCAGCAGTTCACAGGGACAGGGGGCGGACACTGAAGCTTTCTTT.

This chain joins TRBV6-6 and TRBJ1-4; tentatively, D is TRBD1 (6 bases). With 8 bases removed from V and 5 bases from J, the gap between germline ends came to 12 bases. This CDR3 spans 13 amino acids. Germline V CDR1 and CDR2: MNHNY, SVGAGI (reference sequence). In DNA form, the CDR3 reads TGTGCCAGCCGCGGGGGGCGGAATGAAAAACTGTTTTTT. This codes for CASRGGRNEKLFF.

V is TRBV10-3 and J is TRBJ1-5, with 12 bases aligning to TRBD1. The CDR3 covers 15 residues. With 6 bases clipped from V and 4 bases from J, the junction kept 4 bases outside the gene matches. Per germline, CDR1 ENHRY and CDR2 SYGVKD. As DNA, the CDR3 is TGTGCCATCAGGGCGGGACAGGGGGCTAATCAGCCCCAGCATTTT. Translating it yields CAIRAGQGANQPQHF.

This chain links TRBV11-2 with TRBJ2-5, with 10 bases lining up with TRBD2. The CDR3 has 14 amino acids. Germline-derived CDR1 and CDR2 are SGHAT and FQNNGV. The junction had 7 bases not matched to a gene; V was cut back by 7 bases and J by 5 bases. CDR3 bases: TGTGCCAGCAAAAGAGCGGGGGGGCCGGAGACCCAGTACTTC. Protein: CASKRAGGPETQYF.

The chain has TRBV5-4 and TRBJ1-2, with TRBD1 matching over 8 bases. The ends lost 5 bases at V and 2 bases at J; junction bases unmatched: 8. CDR3 size: 15 residues. Germline CDR1 is SGHNT and CDR2 is YYREEE (reference sequence). The CDR3 bases are TGTGCCAGCAGTTTGACAACAGGGGGGAACTATGGCTACACCTTC. Its protein product is CASSLTTGGNYGYTF.

The DNA for the CDR3 is TGCGCCAGCAGTGACAGGGTAAGCAATCAGCCCCAGCATTTT. It is translated as CASSDRVSNQPQHF. The chain employs TRBV10-2 and TRBJ1-5, with D possibly TRBD1 on 5 matching bases. This CDR3 region has 14 residues. Germline V gene sequence: CDR1 WSHSY, CDR2 SAAADI. V lost 3 bases and J 1 base, leaving 7 bases between the germline ends.

The V call is TRBV11-2, the J call TRBJ2-7; TRBD2 is a possible D gene (7 bases). CDR3 size: 14 residues. With 3 bases removed from V and 3 bases from J, the gap between germline ends came to 12 bases. Germline V gene lookup returns CDR1 SGHAT and CDR2 FQNNGV. The CDR3 nucleotides read TGTGCCAGCAGCTTTGAAAGGGGGGGCTACGAGCAGTACTTC. This encodes CASSFERGGYEQYF.

The genes are TRBV9 and TRBJ1-3, with TRBD1 matching 8 bases. This CDR3 is 15 amino acids long. Germline V gene data show CDR1 as SGDLS and CDR2 as YYNGEE. The V and J ends lost 3 bases and 6 bases, in that order; junction bases with no gene match: 8. CDR3 coding DNA: TGTGCCAGCAGCGAGTCCAGGGGGCGGGAAAACACCATATATTTT. Translating gives CASSESRGRENTIYF.

The chain has TRBV28 and TRBJ1-4; D unclear. This CDR3 is built from 15 residues. The germline V and J ends were trimmed by 5 bases and 4 bases, with 14 bases remaining between them. Germline CDR1 MDHEN, CDR2 SYDVKM. The chain's CDR3 is CASSLPAGGNEKLFF. CDR3 coding DNA: TGTGCCAGCAGTCTCCCGGCAGGAGGTAATGAAAAACTGTTTTTT.

The chain has TRBV6-2 or TRBV6-3 and TRBJ1-6; D unresolved. The CDR3 covers 14 residues. The ends were cut back, 0 bases at V and 8 bases at J, with 8 bases in the middle. Looked up from germline, CDR1 is MNHEY and CDR2 is SVGEGT. CDR3 region: CASSYSMRDSPLHF. The CDR3, as DNA: TGTGCCAGCAGTTACTCGATGAGGGATTCACCCCTCCACTTT.

CDR3 sequence (DNA): TGCGCCAGCAGCTTGGGGACAGGGGCAACTAATGAAAAACTGTTTTTT. Translated: CASSLGTGATNEKLFF. The rearrangement joins TRBV5-1 to TRBJ1-4, with 9 bases aligning to TRBD1. CDR1 and CDR2 from the germline V gene are SGHRS and YFSETQ. The CDR3 is 16 residues long. The V gene end was trimmed by 0 bases and the J gene end by 0 bases; junction bases not matched to a gene: 0. The whole variable domain, filled in from reference TRBV5-1 and TRBJ1-4, reads KAGVTQTPRYLIKTRGQQVTLSCSPISGHRSVSWYQQTPGQGLQFLFEYFSETQRNKGNFPGRFSGRQFSNSRSEMNVSTLELGDSALYLCASSLGTGATNEKLFFGSGTQLSVL.

The genes are TRBV4-3 and TRBJ2-1, with 9 nucleotides matching TRBD2. The germline V gene encodes CDR1 LGHNA and CDR2 YSLEER. The CDR3 runs 18 residues. Losses at the gene ends were 0 bases for V and 4 bases for J; bases not matched to a gene: 10. The CDR3 DNA reads TGCGCCAGCAGCCAAGATAGCTTTAGACTAGCGGCGTACAATGAGCAGTTCTTC. Its protein is CASSQDSFRLAAYNEQFF.

V is TRBV7-8 and J is TRBJ2-1, with TRBD2 matching over 11 bases. The CDR3 totals 16 residues. Trimming at V came to 4 bases and at J to 6 bases, leaving 8 bases not matched to a gene. Germline CDR1 reads SGHVS; CDR2 reads FQNEAQ. CDR3 nucleotides: TGTGCCAGCAGCTCGTGGGGGCTAGCGGGGGGCAATGAGCAGTTCTTC. Its protein product is CASSSWGLAGGNEQFF.

The chain uses TRBV19 and TRBJ2-2, with 9 nucleotides matching TRBD2. The ends lost 6 bases at V and 4 bases at J; junction bases unmatched: 9. CDR3 length: 16 residues. The germline CDR1 and CDR2 sequences are LNHDA and SQIVND (reference sequence). DNA for the CDR3: TGTGCCAGTAGCCTGGGCGGGGGGGGCCGCACCGGGGAGCTGTTTTTT. This gives the protein CASSLGGGGRTGELFF.